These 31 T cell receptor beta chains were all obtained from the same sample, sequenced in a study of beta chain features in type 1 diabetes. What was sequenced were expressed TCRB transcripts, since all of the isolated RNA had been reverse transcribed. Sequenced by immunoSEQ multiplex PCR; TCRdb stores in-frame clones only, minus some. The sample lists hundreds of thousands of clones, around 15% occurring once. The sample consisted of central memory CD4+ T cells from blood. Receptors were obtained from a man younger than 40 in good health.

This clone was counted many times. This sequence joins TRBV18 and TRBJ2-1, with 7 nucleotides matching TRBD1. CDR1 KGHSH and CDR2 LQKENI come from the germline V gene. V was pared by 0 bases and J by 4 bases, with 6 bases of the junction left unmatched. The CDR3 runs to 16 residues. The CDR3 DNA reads TGTGCCAGCTCACCACCAAATAGGGGGCGTTACAATGAGCAGTTCTTC. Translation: CASSPPNRGRYNEQFF.

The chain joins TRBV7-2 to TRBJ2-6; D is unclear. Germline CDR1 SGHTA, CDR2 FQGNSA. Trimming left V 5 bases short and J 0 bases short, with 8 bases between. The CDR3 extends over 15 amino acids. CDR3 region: CASSPSVSGANVLTF. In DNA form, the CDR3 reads TGTGCCAGCAGCCCCTCGGTCTCTGGGGCCAACGTCCTGACTTTC. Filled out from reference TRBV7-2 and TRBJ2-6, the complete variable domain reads GAGVSQSPSNKVTEKGKDVELRCDPISGHTALYWYRQSLGQGLEFLIYFQGNSAPDKSGLPSDRFSAERTGGSVSTLTIQRTQQEDSAVYLCASSPSVSGANVLTFGAGSRLTVL.

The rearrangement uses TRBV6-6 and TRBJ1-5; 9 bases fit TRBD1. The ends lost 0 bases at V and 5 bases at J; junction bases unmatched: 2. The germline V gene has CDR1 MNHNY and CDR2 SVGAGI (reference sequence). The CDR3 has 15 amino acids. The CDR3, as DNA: TGTGCCAGCAGTTACTCGGGACAGGGCGATCAGCCCCAGCATTTT. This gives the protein CASSYSGQGDQPQHF.

CDR3 region: CASSSLLGAGEQYF. CDR3 DNA sequence: TGTGCCAGCAGCTCCCTTCTAGGGGCGGGCGAGCAGTACTTC. The chain recombines TRBV9 with TRBJ2-7; either TRBD1 or TRBD2 may fit D (5 bases each). The ends were cut back, 4 bases at V and 6 bases at J, with 17 bases in the middle. The CDR3 totals 14 residues. CDR1 is SGDLS and CDR2 is YYNGEE in the germline V gene.

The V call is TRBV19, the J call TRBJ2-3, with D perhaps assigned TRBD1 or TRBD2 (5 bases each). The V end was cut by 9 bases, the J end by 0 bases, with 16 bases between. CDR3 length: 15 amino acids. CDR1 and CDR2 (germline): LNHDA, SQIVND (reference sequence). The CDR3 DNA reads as TGTGCCAGCAACGGGGCCAGGTTTAGCACAGATACGCAGTATTTT. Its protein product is CASNGARFSTDTQYF.

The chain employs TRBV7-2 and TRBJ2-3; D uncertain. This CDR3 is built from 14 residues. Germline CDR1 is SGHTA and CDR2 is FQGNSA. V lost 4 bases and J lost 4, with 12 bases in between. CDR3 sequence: CASSSRTFSDTQYF. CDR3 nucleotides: TGTGCCAGCAGCTCAAGGACGTTTTCAGATACGCAGTATTTT.

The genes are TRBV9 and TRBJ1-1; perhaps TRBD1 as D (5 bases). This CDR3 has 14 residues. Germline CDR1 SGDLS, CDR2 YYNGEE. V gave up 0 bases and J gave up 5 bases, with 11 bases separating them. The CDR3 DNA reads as TGTGCCAGCAGCGTAGATCAGGGTAGAACTGAAGCTTTCTTT. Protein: CASSVDQGRTEAFF.

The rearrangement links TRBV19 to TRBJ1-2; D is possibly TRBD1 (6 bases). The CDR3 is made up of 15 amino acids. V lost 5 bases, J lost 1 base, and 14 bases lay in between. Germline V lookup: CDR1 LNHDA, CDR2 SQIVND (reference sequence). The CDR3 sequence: CASSAHRQVNYGYTF. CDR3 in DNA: TGTGCCAGTAGTGCCCATCGACAGGTTAACTATGGCTACACCTTC.

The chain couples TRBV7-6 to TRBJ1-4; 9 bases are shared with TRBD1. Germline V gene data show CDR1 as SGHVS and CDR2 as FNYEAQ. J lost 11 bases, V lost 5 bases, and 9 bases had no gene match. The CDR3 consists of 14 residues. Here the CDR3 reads CASSNRDRAWKLFF. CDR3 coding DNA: TGTGCCAGCAGCAACCGGGACAGGGCTTGGAAACTGTTTTTT. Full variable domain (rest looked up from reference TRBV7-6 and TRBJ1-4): GAGVSQSPRYKVTKRGQDVALRCDPISGHVSLYWYRQALGQGPEFLTYFNYEAQQDKSGLPNDRFSAERPEGSISTLTIQRTEQRDSAMYRCASSNRDRAWKLFFGSGTQLSVL.

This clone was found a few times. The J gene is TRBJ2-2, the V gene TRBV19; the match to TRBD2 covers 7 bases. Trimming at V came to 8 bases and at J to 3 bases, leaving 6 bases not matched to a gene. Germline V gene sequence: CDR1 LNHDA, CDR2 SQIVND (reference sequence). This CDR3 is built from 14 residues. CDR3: CASYPGGYTGELFF. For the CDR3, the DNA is TGTGCCAGTTATCCGGGAGGATACACCGGGGAGCTGTTTTTT.

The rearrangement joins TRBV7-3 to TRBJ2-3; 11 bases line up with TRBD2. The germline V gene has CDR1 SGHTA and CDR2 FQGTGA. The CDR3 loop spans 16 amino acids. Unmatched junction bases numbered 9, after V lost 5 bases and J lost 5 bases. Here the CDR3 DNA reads TGTGCCAGCAGCCCGCTTCCCGGGACTAGCGGAGATACGCAGTATTTT. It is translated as CASSPLPGTSGDTQYF.

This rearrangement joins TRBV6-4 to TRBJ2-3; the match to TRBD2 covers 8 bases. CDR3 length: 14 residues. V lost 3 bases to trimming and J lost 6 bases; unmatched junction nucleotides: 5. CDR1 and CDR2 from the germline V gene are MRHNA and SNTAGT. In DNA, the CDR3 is TGTGCCAGCAGTGAAAGCGGGGGTCGTGATACGCAGTATTTT. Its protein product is CASSESGGRDTQYF.

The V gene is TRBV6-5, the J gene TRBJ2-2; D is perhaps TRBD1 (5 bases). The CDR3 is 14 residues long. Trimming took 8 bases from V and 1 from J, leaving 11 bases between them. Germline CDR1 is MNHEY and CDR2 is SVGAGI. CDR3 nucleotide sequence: TGTGCCAGCCAGCTACAGGTGAACACCGGGGAGCTGTTTTTT. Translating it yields CASQLQVNTGELFF.

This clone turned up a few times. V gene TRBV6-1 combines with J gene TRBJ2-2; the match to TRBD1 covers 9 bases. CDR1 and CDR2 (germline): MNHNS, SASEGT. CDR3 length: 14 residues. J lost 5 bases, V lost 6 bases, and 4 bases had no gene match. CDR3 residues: CASRQGAGTGELFF. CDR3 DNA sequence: TGTGCCAGCAGACAGGGGGCTGGGACCGGGGAGCTGTTTTTT.

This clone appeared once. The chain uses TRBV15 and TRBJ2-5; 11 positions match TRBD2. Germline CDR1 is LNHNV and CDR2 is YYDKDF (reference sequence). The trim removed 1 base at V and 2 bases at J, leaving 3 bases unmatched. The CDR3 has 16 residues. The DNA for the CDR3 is TGTGCCACCAGCAGAGGGTCTAGCGGGGGGCAAGAGACCCAGTACTTC. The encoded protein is CATSRGSSGGQETQYF.

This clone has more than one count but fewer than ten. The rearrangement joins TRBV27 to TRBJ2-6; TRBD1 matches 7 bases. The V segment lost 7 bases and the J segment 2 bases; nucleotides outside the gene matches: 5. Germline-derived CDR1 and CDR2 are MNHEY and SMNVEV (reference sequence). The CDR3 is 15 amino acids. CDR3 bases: TGTGCCAGCACCAACAGGGGAACTGGGGCCAACGTCCTGACTTTC. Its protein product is CASTNRGTGANVLTF.

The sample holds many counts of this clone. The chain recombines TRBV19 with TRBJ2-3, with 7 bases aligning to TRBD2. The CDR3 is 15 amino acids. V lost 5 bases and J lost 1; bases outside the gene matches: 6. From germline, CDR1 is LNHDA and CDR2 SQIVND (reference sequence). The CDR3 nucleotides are TGTGCCAGTAGTCTCCAGCGGGGAGGCACAGATACGCAGTATTTT. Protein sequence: CASSLQRGGTDTQYF.

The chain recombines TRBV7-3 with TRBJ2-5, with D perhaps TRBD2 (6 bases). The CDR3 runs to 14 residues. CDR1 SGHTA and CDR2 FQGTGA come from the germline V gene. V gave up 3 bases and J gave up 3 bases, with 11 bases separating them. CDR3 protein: CASSLQGGKETQYF. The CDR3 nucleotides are TGTGCCAGCAGCTTGCAGGGAGGAAAAGAGACCCAGTACTTC. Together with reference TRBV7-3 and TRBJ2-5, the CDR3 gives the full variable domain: GAGVSQTPSNKVTEKGKYVELRCDPISGHTALYWYRQSLGQGPEFLIYFQGTGAADDSGLPNDRFFAVRPEGSVSTLKIQRTERGDSAVYLCASSLQGGKETQYFGPGTRLLVL.

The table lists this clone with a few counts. The CDR3 DNA is TGTGCCAGCAGCTTAGCAACAGGCCTCCATCAGCCCCAGCATTTT. Residues: CASSLATGLHQPQHF. The chain carries TRBV7-9 and TRBJ1-5, with a possible D match to TRBD1 (5 bases). V dropped 0 bases and J dropped 5 bases, with 11 bases sitting between them. Germline CDR1 SEHNR, CDR2 FQNEAQ (reference sequence). There are 15 residues in the CDR3.

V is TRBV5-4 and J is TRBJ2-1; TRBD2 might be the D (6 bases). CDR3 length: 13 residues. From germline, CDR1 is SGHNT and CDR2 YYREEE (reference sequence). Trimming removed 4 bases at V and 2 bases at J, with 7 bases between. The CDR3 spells CASSTGAYNEQFF. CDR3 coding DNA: TGTGCCAGCAGCACGGGGGCCTACAATGAGCAGTTCTTC.

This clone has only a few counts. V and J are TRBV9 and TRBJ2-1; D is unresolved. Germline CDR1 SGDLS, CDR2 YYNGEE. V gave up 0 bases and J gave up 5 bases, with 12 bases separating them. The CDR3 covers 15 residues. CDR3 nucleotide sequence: TGTGCCAGCAGCGTAGGAACCTTAGGAAACAATGAGCAGTTCTTC. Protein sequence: CASSVGTLGNNEQFF.

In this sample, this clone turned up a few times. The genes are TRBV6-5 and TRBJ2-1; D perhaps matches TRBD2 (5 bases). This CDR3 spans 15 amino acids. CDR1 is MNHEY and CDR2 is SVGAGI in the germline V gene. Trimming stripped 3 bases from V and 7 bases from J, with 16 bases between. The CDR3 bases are TGTGCCAGCAGTTATAGCGTTTCGTCGGTTAATGAGCAGTTCTTC. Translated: CASSYSVSSVNEQFF.

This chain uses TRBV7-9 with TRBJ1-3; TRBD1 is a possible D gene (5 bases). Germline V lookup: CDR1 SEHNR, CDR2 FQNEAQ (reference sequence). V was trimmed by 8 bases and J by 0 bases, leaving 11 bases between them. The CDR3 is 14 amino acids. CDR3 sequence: CASDRDGSGNTIYF. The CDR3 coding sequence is TGTGCCAGCGACCGGGACGGCTCTGGAAACACCATATATTTT.

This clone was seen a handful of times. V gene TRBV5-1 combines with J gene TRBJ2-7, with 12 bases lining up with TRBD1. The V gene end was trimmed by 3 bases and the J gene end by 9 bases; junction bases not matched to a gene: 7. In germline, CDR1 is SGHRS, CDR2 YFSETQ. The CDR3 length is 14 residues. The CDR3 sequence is CASSSGTGGSRQYV. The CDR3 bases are TGCGCCAGCAGCTCAGGGACAGGGGGCTCGCGGCAGTACGTC.

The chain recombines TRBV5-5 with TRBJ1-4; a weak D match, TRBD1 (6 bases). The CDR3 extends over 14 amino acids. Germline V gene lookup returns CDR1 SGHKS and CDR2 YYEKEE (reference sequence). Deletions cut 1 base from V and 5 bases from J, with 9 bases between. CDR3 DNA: TGTGCCAGCAGCTTGTCGACAGGAAATGAAAAACTGTTTTTT. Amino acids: CASSLSTGNEKLFF.

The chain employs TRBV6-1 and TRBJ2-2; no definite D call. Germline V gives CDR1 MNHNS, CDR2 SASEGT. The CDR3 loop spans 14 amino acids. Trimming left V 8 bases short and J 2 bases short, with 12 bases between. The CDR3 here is CASCGIVNTGELFF. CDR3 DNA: TGTGCCAGCTGCGGAATAGTAAACACCGGGGAGCTGTTTTTT.

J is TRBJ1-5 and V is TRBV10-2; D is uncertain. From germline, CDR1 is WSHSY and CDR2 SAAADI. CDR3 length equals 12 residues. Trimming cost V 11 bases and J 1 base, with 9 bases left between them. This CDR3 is CAGSTSNQPQHF. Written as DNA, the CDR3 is TGCGCCGGTTCTACGAGCAATCAGCCCCAGCATTTT.

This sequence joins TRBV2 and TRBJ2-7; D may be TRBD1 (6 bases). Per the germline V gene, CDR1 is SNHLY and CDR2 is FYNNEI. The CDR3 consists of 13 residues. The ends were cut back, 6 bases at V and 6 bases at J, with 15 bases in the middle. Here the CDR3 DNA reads TGTGCCAGCAGCGTAAGAGCAGGGGCCGAGCAGTACTTC. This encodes CASSVRAGAEQYF.

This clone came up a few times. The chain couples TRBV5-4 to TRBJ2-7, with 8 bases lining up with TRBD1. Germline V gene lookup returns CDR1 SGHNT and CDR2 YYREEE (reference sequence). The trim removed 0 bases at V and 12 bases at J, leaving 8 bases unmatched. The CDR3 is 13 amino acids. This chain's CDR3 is CASSLDGTGYLYV. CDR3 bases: TGTGCCAGCAGCTTGGACGGGACAGGATATTTGTACGTC.

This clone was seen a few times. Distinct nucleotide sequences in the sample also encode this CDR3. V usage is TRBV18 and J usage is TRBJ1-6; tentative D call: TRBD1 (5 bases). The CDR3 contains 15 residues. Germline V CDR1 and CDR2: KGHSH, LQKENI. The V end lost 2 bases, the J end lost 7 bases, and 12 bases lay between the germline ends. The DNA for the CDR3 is TGTGCCAGCTCACCAGTGGGGGACTCGAATTCACCCCTCCACTTT. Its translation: CASSPVGDSNSPLHF. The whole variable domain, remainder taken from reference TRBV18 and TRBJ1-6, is NAGVMQNPRHLVRRRGQEARLRCSPMKGHSHVYWYRQLPEEGLKFMVYLQKENIIDESGMPKERFSAEFPKEGPSILRIQQVVRGDSAAYFCASSPVGDSNSPLHFGNGTRLTVT.

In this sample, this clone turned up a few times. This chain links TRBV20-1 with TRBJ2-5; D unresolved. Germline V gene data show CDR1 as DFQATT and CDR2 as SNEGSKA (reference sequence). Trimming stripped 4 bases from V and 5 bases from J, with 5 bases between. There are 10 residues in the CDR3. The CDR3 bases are TGCAGTGCTACACGGGAGACCCAGTACTTC. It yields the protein CSATRETQYF.